These 4 T cell receptor beta chains came from one sample sequenced in a study of blood T cell repertoires in COVID-19. Profiled with immunoSEQ multiplex PCR; TCRdb holds only in-frame clones, not every one. The table records 150,000 to 190,000 clones, about 85% of them present only once. The sample consisted of peripheral blood. All receptors come from an older woman with COVID-19, enrolled during active disease.

The chain recombines TRBV3-1 (or the pseudogene TRBV3-2) with TRBJ2-1; 8 bases match TRBD2. CDR1 and CDR2 from the germline V gene are LGHDT and YNNKEL (reference sequence). The CDR3 consists of 14 residues. V was clipped by 7 bases and J by 8 bases; unmatched bases: 10. The CDR3 DNA is TGTGCCAGCACTCCGGGACTAGAAAATCATGAGCAGTTCTTC. Residues: CASTPGLENHEQFF.

The chain employs TRBV18 and TRBJ1-4, with 8 bases aligning to TRBD1. J lost 7 bases, V lost 3 bases, and 4 bases had no gene match. The CDR3 covers 14 residues. The germline CDR1 and CDR2 sequences are KGHSH and LQKENI. The CDR3 sequence: CASSPPGQAEKLFF. The CDR3 region has the DNA TGTGCCAGCTCACCCCCGGGACAGGCTGAAAAACTGTTTTTT. Complete variable domain (other parts from reference TRBV18 and TRBJ1-4): NAGVMQNPRHLVRRRGQEARLRCSPMKGHSHVYWYRQLPEEGLKFMVYLQKENIIDESGMPKERFSAEFPKEGPSILRIQQVVRGDSAAYFCASSPPGQAEKLFFGSGTQLSVL.

In its sample, this clone was seen once. The rearrangement uses TRBV27 and TRBJ2-7, with TRBD2 matching 13 bases. This CDR3 is 15 amino acids long. The germline CDR1 and CDR2 sequences are MNHEY and SMNVEV (reference sequence). The V segment lost 5 bases and the J segment 6 bases; nucleotides outside the gene matches: 7. In DNA form, the CDR3 reads TGTGCCAGCAGTCTGGGACTAGCGGGAAACGGCGAGCAGTACTTC. It translates to CASSLGLAGNGEQYF.

This rearrangement joins TRBV10-3 to TRBJ2-6, with D possibly TRBD1 on 6 matching bases. The ends were cut back, 8 bases at V and 1 base at J, with 9 bases in the middle. Germline values: CDR1 ENHRY, CDR2 SYGVKD. This CDR3 comprises 14 residues. For the CDR3, the DNA is TGTGCCATCCGGACAGAATCTGGGGCCAACGTCCTGACTTTC. It codes for CAIRTESGANVLTF.